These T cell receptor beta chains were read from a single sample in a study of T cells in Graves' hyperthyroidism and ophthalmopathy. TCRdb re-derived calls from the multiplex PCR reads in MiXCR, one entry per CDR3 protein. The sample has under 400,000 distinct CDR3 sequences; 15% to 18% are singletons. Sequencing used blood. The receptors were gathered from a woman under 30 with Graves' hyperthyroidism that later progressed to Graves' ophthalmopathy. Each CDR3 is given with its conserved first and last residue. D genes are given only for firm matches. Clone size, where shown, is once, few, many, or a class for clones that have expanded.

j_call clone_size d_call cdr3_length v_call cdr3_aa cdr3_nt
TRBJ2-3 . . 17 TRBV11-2 CASSLDVGTGGTDTQYF TGTGCCAGCAGCTTAGACGTTGGAACCGGGGGCACAGATACGCAGTATTTT
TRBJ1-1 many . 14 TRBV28 CASRFPGGKTEAFF TGTGCCAGCAGATTCCCCGGGGGTAAGACTGAAGCTTTCTTT
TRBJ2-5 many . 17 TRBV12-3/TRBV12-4 CASSPGINFHESETQYF TGTGCCAGCAGTCCTGGCATTAACTTCCACGAGAGTGAGACCCAGTACTTC
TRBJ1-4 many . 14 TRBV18 CASSPPSGNEKLFF TGTGCCAGCTCACCACCGTCGGGGAATGAAAAACTGTTTTTT
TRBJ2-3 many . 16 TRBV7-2 CASSTAASSHTDTQYF TGTGCCAGCAGCACGGCGGCCAGCAGCCACACAGATACGCAGTATTTT
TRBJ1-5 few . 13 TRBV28 CASRRGREQPQHF TGTGCCAGCAGGAGAGGGAGGGAGCAGCCCCAGCATTTT
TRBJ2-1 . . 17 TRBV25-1 CASSEMRLGGGYNEQFF TGTGCCAGCAGTGAAATGAGGCTTGGGGGAGGATACAATGAGCAGTTCTTC
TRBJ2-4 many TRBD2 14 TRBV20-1 CSGTSGSSGDIQYF TGCAGTGGGACTAGCGGGAGCTCAGGAGACATTCAGTACTTC
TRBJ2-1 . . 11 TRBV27 CASSSGREQFF TGTGCCAGCAGTTCGGGACGCGAGCAGTTCTTC
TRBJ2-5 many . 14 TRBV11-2 CASSPGGVRETQYF TGTGCCAGCAGCCCCGGTGGGGTCCGGGAGACCCAGTACTTC
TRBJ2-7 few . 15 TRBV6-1 CASSKHIYRVHEQYF TGTGCCAGCAGTAAACATATCTACAGGGTCCACGAGCAGTACTTC
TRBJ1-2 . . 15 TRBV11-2 CASSQGGGPDYGYTF TGTGCCAGCAGCCAAGGGGGGGGCCCCGACTATGGCTACACCTTC
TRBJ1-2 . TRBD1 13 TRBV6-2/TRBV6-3 CASSSGTGQGYTF TGTGCCAGCAGTTCCGGGACAGGGCAAGGCTACACCTTC
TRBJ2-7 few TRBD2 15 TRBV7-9 CASSLGSGTSYEQYF TGTGCCAGCAGCTTGGGCTCCGGGACTAGCTACGAGCAGTACTTC
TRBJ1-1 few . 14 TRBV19 CASTRTSSRTEAFF TGTGCCAGTACCAGGACAAGTTCGCGGACTGAAGCTTTCTTT
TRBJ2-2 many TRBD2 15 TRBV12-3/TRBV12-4 CASSPGTNQAGELFF TGTGCCAGCAGTCCAGGGACTAACCAGGCCGGGGAGCTGTTTTTT
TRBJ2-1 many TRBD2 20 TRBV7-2 CASSPRGRTSGSGPYNEQFF TGTGCCAGCAGCCCAAGGGGAAGGACTAGCGGGAGTGGCCCCTACAATGAGCAGTTCTTC
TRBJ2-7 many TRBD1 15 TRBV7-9 CASSLRTGGTYEQYF TGTGCCAGCAGCTTAAGAACAGGGGGGACCTACGAGCAGTACTTC
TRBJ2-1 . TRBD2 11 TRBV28 CTSSLSGRQFF TGTACCAGCAGTTTAAGCGGGAGGCAGTTCTTC
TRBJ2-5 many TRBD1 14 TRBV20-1 CSATGQVRGETQYF TGCAGTGCTACGGGACAGGTCAGAGGGGAGACCCAGTACTTC
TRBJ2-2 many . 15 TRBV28 CASSSLTSPAGELFF TGTGCCAGCAGTTCACTCACTAGTCCGGCCGGGGAGCTGTTTTTT
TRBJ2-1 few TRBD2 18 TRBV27 CASSTIAGTTGGPDEQFF TGTGCCAGCAGTACGATAGCAGGGACAACGGGAGGGCCTGATGAGCAGTTCTTC
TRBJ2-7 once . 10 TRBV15 CATSRCWQYF TGTGCCACCAGCAGATGTTGGCAGTACTTC
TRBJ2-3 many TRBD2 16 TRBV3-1 CASSQGLATSTDTQYF TGTGCCAGCAGCCAGGGACTAGCGACTAGCACAGATACGCAGTATTTT
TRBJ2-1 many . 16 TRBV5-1 CASSLAVELASIEQFF TGCGCCAGCAGCTTGGCCGTAGAACTAGCTTCCATTGAGCAGTTCTTC
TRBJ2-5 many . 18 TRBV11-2 CASSLEGRSGTYQETQYF TGTGCCAGCAGCTTAGAAGGTAGGAGCGGAACTTACCAAGAGACCCAGTACTTC
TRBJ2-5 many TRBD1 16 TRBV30 CAWSVGDRGRGETQYF TGTGCCTGGAGTGTAGGGGACAGGGGGCGAGGGGAGACCCAGTACTTC
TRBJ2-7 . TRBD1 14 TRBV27 CASSVRQGVNEQYF TGTGCCAGCAGTGTAAGACAGGGGGTCAACGAGCAGTACTTC
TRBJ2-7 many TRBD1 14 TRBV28 CASSGAGGWNEQYF TGTGCCAGCAGTGGCGCAGGGGGTTGGAACGAGCAGTACTTC
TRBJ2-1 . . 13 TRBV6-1 CASTAGYYNEQFF TGTGCCAGCACCGCGGGGTATTACAATGAGCAGTTCTTC
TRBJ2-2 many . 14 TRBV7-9 CASSRNIDTGELFF TGTGCCAGCAGCCGGAACATAGATACCGGGGAGCTGTTTTTT
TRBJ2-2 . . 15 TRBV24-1 CATRARGANTGELFF TGTGCCACCAGAGCACGAGGCGCGAACACCGGGGAGCTGTTTTTT
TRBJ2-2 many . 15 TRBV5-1 CASSLDGRATGELFF TGCGCCAGCAGCTTGGACGGCAGGGCCACCGGGGAGCTGTTTTTT
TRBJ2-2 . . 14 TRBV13 CASSGGQWTGELFF TGTGCCAGCAGCGGGGGTCAATGGACCGGGGAGCTGTTTTTT
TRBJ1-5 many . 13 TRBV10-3 CAISVDSNQPQHF TGTGCCATCAGTGTTGATAGCAATCAGCCCCAGCATTTT
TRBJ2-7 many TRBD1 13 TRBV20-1 CSADGQGDYEQYF TGCAGTGCTGATGGACAGGGCGACTACGAGCAGTACTTC
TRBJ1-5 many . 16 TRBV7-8 CASSSTGSLSNQPQHF TGTGCCAGCAGCTCCACGGGATCACTTAGCAATCAGCCCCAGCATTTT